Listed here are 22 T cell receptor beta chains from one sample, sequenced in a study of PD-1 blockade in mismatch repair-deficient tumors. Generated by immunoSEQ multiplex PCR, the TCRdb table keeps only in-frame clones and is missing some. The sample yields some 100,000 clones, 70% to 85% seen once. The material sequenced was peripheral blood, taken around 8 months after starting pembrolizumab. All receptors come from an adult with mismatch repair-deficient cancer.

V and J are TRBV7-3 and TRBJ2-3; TRBD2 matches at 7 bases. J lost 3 bases, V lost 4 bases, and 13 bases had no gene match. The CDR3 loop spans 17 amino acids. In germline, CDR1 is SGHTA, CDR2 FQGTGA. The CDR3 loop reads CASSSNRDPGGTDTQYF. The CDR3, as DNA: TGTGCCAGCAGCTCAAACCGGGACCCCGGGGGGACAGATACGCAGTATTTT. The full variable domain, its missing parts supplied by reference TRBV7-3 and TRBJ2-3, is GAGVSQTPSNKVTEKGKYVELRCDPISGHTALYWYRQSLGQGPEFLIYFQGTGAADDSGLPNDRFFAVRPEGSVSTLKIQRTERGDSAVYLCASSSNRDPGGTDTQYFGPGTRLTVL.

This clone was seen a single time. A read error is possible here, since a much larger clone lies one base away. The chain carries TRBV2 and TRBJ1-1; D gene unclear. From germline, CDR1 is SNHLY and CDR2 FYNNEI. V gave up 6 bases and J gave up 4 bases, with 18 bases separating them. CDR3 size: 15 residues. CDR3 DNA sequence: TGTGCCAGCAGCGGCGGGATAGGGCGGCTCACTGAAGCTTTCTTT. It specifies CASSGGIGRLTEAFF.

There are a few counts of this clone. The genes are TRBV28 and TRBJ2-4, with D hard to call. The CDR3 has 12 amino acids. From germline, CDR1 is MDHEN and CDR2 SYDVKM. With 5 bases removed from V and 6 bases from J, the gap between germline ends came to 8 bases. CDR3 loop: CASSPRPNIQYF. In DNA, the CDR3 is TGTGCCAGCAGTCCGCGGCCAAACATTCAGTACTTC.

The chain links TRBV6-5 to TRBJ1-1; no reliable D call. Germline V gives CDR1 MNHEY, CDR2 SVGAGI. The CDR3 extends over 12 amino acids. V was trimmed by 5 bases and J by 8 bases, leaving 12 bases between them. The CDR3 DNA is TGTGCCAGCAGTCGTCCCCCCGCCGAAGCTTTCTTT. Encoded protein: CASSRPPAEAFF.

The chain employs TRBV5-6 and TRBJ1-4; 9 nucleotides align to TRBD1. The CDR3 spans 15 residues. From germline, CDR1 is SGHDT and CDR2 YYEEEE. The trim removed 4 bases at V and 8 bases at J, leaving 9 bases unmatched. In DNA form, the CDR3 reads TGTGCCAGCAGCCAACCAACAGGGGGCCGGGAAAAACTGTTTTTT. Amino acids: CASSQPTGGREKLFF.

The chain carries TRBV6-1 and TRBJ2-3; a possible D gene is TRBD1 (6 bases). Looked up from germline, CDR1 is MNHNS and CDR2 is SASEGT. V gave up 1 base and J gave up 0 bases, with 11 bases separating them. The CDR3 consists of 16 residues. CDR3: CASSEVTGRSTDTQYF. The CDR3 region has the DNA TGTGCCAGCAGTGAAGTAACAGGGCGGAGCACAGATACGCAGTATTTT.

The chain joins TRBV29-1 to TRBJ2-3; D tentatively fits TRBD1 or TRBD2 (5 bases each). Per the germline V gene, CDR1 is SQVTM and CDR2 is ANQGSEA. V was clipped by 3 bases and J by 4 bases, with 23 bases between them. The CDR3 has 17 residues. The CDR3, as DNA: TGCAGCGTTGATAGATTTTCGGCAGGGACGAGAGCAGATACGCAGTATTTT. It is translated as CSVDRFSAGTRADTQYF.

The chain has TRBV19 and TRBJ1-1; 8 bases align to TRBD1. Germline V gives CDR1 LNHDA, CDR2 SQIVND (reference sequence). J lost 0 bases, V lost 5 bases, and 11 bases had no gene match. The CDR3 extends over 17 amino acids. The CDR3 nucleotides are TGTGCCAGTAGTGCCGACAGGGGAACGGGATTGAACACTGAAGCTTTCTTT. This sequence encodes CASSADRGTGLNTEAFF. Combining the CDR3 with reference TRBV19 and TRBJ1-1 gives the whole variable domain DGGITQSPKYLFRKEGQNVTLSCEQNLNHDAMYWYRQDPGQGLRLIYYSQIVNDFQKGDIAEGYSVSREKKESFPLTVTSAQKNPTAFYLCASSADRGTGLNTEAFFGQGTRLTVV.

The CDR3 DNA reads TGTGCCAGCAGCCGGACTAGTCTCTGGAATGAGCAGTTCTTC. Its protein is CASSRTSLWNEQFF. The chain has TRBV2 and TRBJ2-1, with TRBD2 identical over 7 bases. CDR3 length equals 14 residues. V dropped 6 bases and J dropped 7; count of bases not matched to a gene: 9. Germline CDR1 and CDR2: SNHLY and FYNNEI. The full variable domain, its missing parts supplied by reference TRBV2 and TRBJ2-1, is EPEVTQTPSHQVTQMGQEVILRCVPISNHLYFYWYRQILGQKVEFLVSFYNNEISEKSEIFDDQFSVERPDGSNFTLKIRSTKLEDSAMYFCASSRTSLWNEQFFGPGTRLTVL.

The chain has TRBV30 and TRBJ2-3; a weak D match, TRBD2 (5 bases). The CDR3 totals 14 residues. The germline CDR1 and CDR2 sequences are GTSNPN and SVGIG (reference sequence). V shed 0 bases and J shed 3 bases, with 10 bases lying between them. The CDR3 bases are TGTGCCTGGAGTGTCGTGGGCGGGACAGATACGCAGTATTTT. Translation: CAWSVVGGTDTQYF.

The gene calls are TRBV18 and TRBJ1-2; weak D call: TRBD1 (6 bases). The CDR3 is made up of 15 amino acids. With 3 bases removed from V and 5 bases from J, the gap between germline ends came to 16 bases. The germline V gene encodes CDR1 KGHSH and CDR2 LQKENI. Here the CDR3 DNA reads TGTGCCAGCTCACCTTCGGACAGAAGAAATTATGGCTACACCTTC. Its translation is CASSPSDRRNYGYTF.

The chain links TRBV6-1 to TRBJ2-7, with 10 bases matching TRBD1. This CDR3 contains 14 residues. The V and J ends lost 1 base and 3 bases, in that order; junction bases with no gene match: 0. Germline V lookup: CDR1 MNHNS, CDR2 SASEGT. CDR3 protein: CASSEGTGGYEQYF. The CDR3 nucleotides are TGTGCCAGCAGTGAAGGGACAGGGGGCTACGAGCAGTACTTC.

The chain employs TRBV6-5 and TRBJ1-1; the D is unclear. The V and J ends lost 0 bases and 4 bases respectively, with 9 bases between them. CDR3 length equals 14 residues. Germline V gives CDR1 MNHEY, CDR2 SVGAGI. The CDR3 spells CASSYSGLATEAFF. For the CDR3, the DNA is TGTGCCAGCAGTTACTCTGGCCTGGCCACTGAAGCTTTCTTT.

This clone was seen just once. This chain uses TRBV9 with TRBJ2-1; D is possibly TRBD2 (6 bases). The CDR3 has 15 amino acids. Germline CDR1 SGDLS, CDR2 YYNGEE. The V gene lost 0 bases and the J gene lost 6 bases, with 13 bases spanning the gap. CDR3 sequence: CASSVATSSPNEQFF. The DNA for the CDR3 is TGTGCCAGCAGCGTAGCTACTAGCTCCCCCAATGAGCAGTTCTTC.

The chain recombines TRBV5-8 with TRBJ1-5; D is perhaps TRBD1 (5 bases). CDR1 is SGHTS and CDR2 is YDEGEE in the germline V gene. There are 18 residues in the CDR3. The V end was cut by 0 bases, the J end by 6 bases, with 22 bases between. In DNA form, the CDR3 reads TGTGCCAGCAGCTTGGCGGTGAGAGGGGTTCGATTAAGTCAGCCCCAGCATTTT. This gives the protein CASSLAVRGVRLSQPQHF.

The rearrangement links TRBV5-1 to TRBJ2-7; 10 bases fit TRBD1. Germline CDR1 and CDR2: SGHRS and YFSETQ. With 1 base clipped from V and 3 bases from J, the junction kept 4 bases outside the gene matches. The CDR3 loop spans 15 amino acids. The CDR3 reads CASSLSGQGFYEQYF. The CDR3 region has the DNA TGCGCCAGCAGCTTGTCGGGACAGGGGTTCTACGAGCAGTACTTC.

This chain links TRBV9 with TRBJ2-5, with TRBD2 matching 7 bases. CDR1 and CDR2 (germline): SGDLS, YYNGEE. With V trimmed by 2 bases and J by 5 bases, 6 bases remained unmatched. The CDR3 is 14 residues long. The CDR3 DNA reads TGTGCCAGCAGCGTGATCCACGGGGGGGAGACCCAGTACTTC. It specifies CASSVIHGGETQYF.

The rearrangement joins TRBV5-1 to TRBJ1-1; D is ambiguous. Deletions cut 2 bases from V and 1 base from J, with 12 bases between. This CDR3 has 15 amino acids. Germline CDR1 and CDR2: SGHRS and YFSETQ. CDR3 sequence (DNA): TGCGCCAGCAGCTTTTCAGGTTTAGGGAACACTGAAGCTTTCTTT. The encoded protein is CASSFSGLGNTEAFF.

This clone was observed once. The rearrangement joins TRBV19 to TRBJ1-5; D unclear. Looked up from germline, CDR1 is LNHDA and CDR2 is SQIVND (reference sequence). V was clipped by 5 bases and J by 1 base, with 15 bases between them. CDR3 length: 16 residues. The CDR3 loop reads CASSSGRPGSNQPQHF. The CDR3, as DNA: TGTGCCAGTAGTTCGGGGAGGCCTGGGAGCAATCAGCCCCAGCATTTT.

CDR3 loop: CASSFGLAGEETQYF. The DNA for the CDR3 is TGCGCCAGCAGCTTCGGGCTAGCGGGGGAAGAGACCCAGTACTTC. The chain recombines TRBV5-1 with TRBJ2-5; 10 bases map to TRBD2. V shed 2 bases, J shed 3 bases, and the junction held 4 bases outside the gene matches. The V gene's germline CDR1 is SGHRS and CDR2 YFSETQ. This CDR3 contains 15 residues.

The chain uses TRBV19 and TRBJ2-1, with 11 positions matching TRBD2. V was clipped by 3 bases and J by 7 bases; unmatched bases: 8. Germline values: CDR1 LNHDA, CDR2 SQIVND (reference sequence). This CDR3 is 16 amino acids long. The CDR3 DNA is TGTGCCAGTAGTATTTCCGTAGCGGGAGGGCGGAATGAGCAGTTCTTC. It translates to CASSISVAGGRNEQFF. The whole variable domain, remainder taken from reference TRBV19 and TRBJ2-1, is DGGITQSPKYLFRKEGQNVTLSCEQNLNHDAMYWYRQDPGQGLRLIYYSQIVNDFQKGDIAEGYSVSREKKESFPLTVTSAQKNPTAFYLCASSISVAGGRNEQFFGPGTRLTVL.

Remarks on this clone: Mismatch with germline at one junction end may stem from a read error. The V gene is TRBV29-1, the J gene TRBJ1-3; D uncertain. Germline V gives CDR1 SQVTM, CDR2 ANQGSEA. The CDR3 sequence is 11 residues long. The CDR3 DNA is TGCAGCGTTGATGACTCCCATACGCCCTCTTTT. Its protein is CSVDDSHTPSF.